The rows below give T cell receptor beta chains drawn from one sample of a study of chemoradiotherapy in HPV16-positive cancers. Some clones are missing from TCRdb's copy, which holds only in-frame ones; the method was immunoSEQ multiplex PCR. The repertoire holds approximately 35,000 clones, 80% to 95% seen once, with around 3.4% in the top ten. The sample here was blood, taken from a patient who underwent chemoradiotherapy. The source is a human donor with HPV-associated anogenital cancer. Each CDR3 is given with its conserved first and last residue. The order of the fields is V gene, D gene, J gene, CDR3 length, clone size, CDR3 protein, CDR3 DNA. D genes are given only for firm matches. Clone size, where shown, is once, few, many, or a class for clones that have expanded.

TRBV4-2	NA	TRBJ2-7	15	once	CASSRLAEVSYEQYF	TGTGCCAGCAGCCGCTTGGCGGAAGTCTCCTACGAGCAGTACTTC
TRBV10-3	TRBD1	TRBJ2-7	13	NA	CAISEQGVDEQYF	TGTGCCATCAGTGAACAGGGGGTGGACGAGCAGTACTTC
TRBV9	TRBD1	TRBJ1-2	18	once	CASSPSGGGEFANYGYTF	TGTGCCAGCAGCCCTTCAGGGGGCGGCGAATTTGCTAACTATGGCTACACCTTC
TRBV7-2	NA	TRBJ2-7	14	NA	CASSLEGGRHEQYF	TGTGCCAGCAGCTTAGAGGGGGGCAGGCACGAGCAGTACTTC
TRBV5-1	TRBD1	TRBJ1-4	15	NA	CASSRQGQTNEKLFF	TGCGCCAGCAGCCGACAGGGTCAAACTAATGAAAAACTGTTTTTT
TRBV6-5	NA	TRBJ2-5	14	NA	CASSYSINTKTQYF	TGTGCCAGCAGTTACTCGATCAATACTAAGACCCAGTACTTC
TRBV6-1	NA	TRBJ1-3	12	few	CASSQGRNTIYF	TGTGCCAGCAGTCAAGGTAGAAACACCATATATTTT
TRBV18	NA	TRBJ1-5	14	NA	CASSRTRRDQPQHF	TGTGCCAGCTCACGGACCCGACGGGATCAGCCCCAGCATTTT
TRBV7-9	TRBD1	TRBJ2-7	16	NA	CASSPMAGTGAGEQYF	TGTGCCAGCAGCCCAATGGCCGGGACAGGGGCGGGCGAGCAGTACTTC
TRBV7-2	TRBD2	TRBJ2-3	17	NA	CASSLVAGGPSTDTQYF	TGTGCCAGCAGCTTAGTAGCGGGGGGCCCTAGCACAGATACGCAGTATTTT
TRBV19	TRBD1	TRBJ1-1	17	NA	CASSIDLGQPKNTEAFF	TGTGCCAGTAGTATAGACCTGGGACAGCCCAAGAACACTGAAGCTTTCTTT
TRBV4-2	NA	TRBJ2-7	15	NA	CASSQEPHAGYEQYF	TGTGCCAGCAGCCAAGAGCCCCACGCGGGCTACGAGCAGTACTTC
TRBV11-2	NA	TRBJ1-2	13	NA	CASSLVKGRGYTF	TGTGCCAGCAGCTTAGTGAAAGGACGTGGCTACACCTTC
TRBV30	NA	TRBJ2-2	15	NA	CAWRWGRGYTGELFF	TGTGCCTGGAGATGGGGGCGCGGGTACACCGGGGAGCTGTTTTTT
TRBV9	TRBD2	TRBJ2-1	16	NA	CASSVASGGLGNEQFF	TGTGCCAGCAGCGTGGCTAGCGGGGGGCTGGGCAATGAGCAGTTCTTC
TRBV25-1	NA	TRBJ1-5	15	NA	CASSEGGLGNQPQHF	TGTGCCAGCAGTGAAGGGGGTTTAGGCAATCAGCCCCAGCATTTT
TRBV15	NA	TRBJ1-6	15	NA	CATRPPGTANSPLHF	TGTGCCACCAGGCCTCCCGGGACGGCAAATTCACCCCTCCACTTT
TRBV15	TRBD1	TRBJ1-6	15	once	CATSGGTENNSPLHF	TGTGCCACCAGCGGGGGGACAGAAAATAATTCACCCCTCCACTTT
TRBV7-9	NA	TRBJ2-5	16	NA	CASSLTWGAPGETQYF	TGTGCCAGCAGCCTTACGTGGGGGGCTCCCGGAGAGACCCAGTACTTC
TRBV7-2	TRBD1	TRBJ1-1	15	NA	CASCRGHLFSAEAFF	TGTGCCAGCTGCAGGGGGCATTTGTTTTCGGCTGAAGCTTTCTTT
TRBV12-5	NA	TRBJ1-2	17	NA	CASGFFRATEAHYGYTF	TGTGCTAGTGGTTTTTTCAGGGCGACTGAAGCTCACTATGGCTACACCTTC
TRBV7-9	NA	TRBJ1-6	16	NA	CASSLEAPSYNSPLHF	TGTGCCAGCAGCTTAGAGGCGCCTTCCTATAATTCACCCCTCCACTTT
TRBV29-1	TRBD1	TRBJ2-7	14	NA	CSVVQGVGEYEQYF	TGCAGCGTAGTACAGGGGGTGGGTGAGTACGAGCAGTACTTC
TRBV9	NA	TRBJ2-3	16	NA	CASSVVGARPTDTQYF	TGTGCCAGCAGCGTAGTGGGGGCGCGTCCCACAGATACGCAGTATTTT
TRBV6-4	NA	TRBJ1-2	16	NA	CASSDYKTSRMDGYTF	TGTGCCAGCAGTGATTATAAAACGAGCAGGATGGATGGCTACACCTTC
TRBV5-4	NA	TRBJ2-6	14	few	CASSSGLRANVLTF	TGTGCCAGCAGCTCCGGGTTGCGTGCCAACGTCCTGACTTTC
TRBV11-2	NA	TRBJ2-1	13	NA	CASRFVGDSEQFF	TGTGCCAGCAGGTTCGTCGGGGACTCTGAGCAGTTCTTC
TRBV9	NA	TRBJ1-2	15	NA	CASSVASDGNYGYTF	TGTGCCAGCAGCGTAGCGTCCGATGGGAACTATGGCTACACCTTC
TRBV19	NA	TRBJ1-1	16	NA	CASSSPGDPVNTEAFF	TGTGCCAGTAGTTCTCCCGGGGACCCCGTGAACACTGAAGCTTTCTTT
TRBV13	TRBD1	TRBJ2-3	17	NA	CASTLKVRGHSTDTQYF	TGTGCCAGCACCTTAAAGGTTAGGGGGCATAGCACAGATACGCAGTATTTT
TRBV27	NA	TRBJ2-2	15	NA	CASSSGPYRAGELFF	TGTGCCAGCAGTTCGGGGCCTTACAGGGCCGGGGAGCTGTTTTTT
TRBV20-1	NA	TRBJ1-1	10	once	CSAGVGEAFF	TGCAGTGCTGGAGTTGGCGAAGCTTTCTTT
TRBV11-2	TRBD2	TRBJ2-1	17	NA	CASSPPGLAGGATEQFF	TGTGCCAGCAGCCCCCCCGGACTAGCGGGCGGAGCTACGGAGCAGTTCTTC
TRBV14	NA	TRBJ2-1	14	NA	CASSQTRSSSEQFF	TGTGCCAGCAGCCAAACCCGGAGTAGTAGTGAGCAGTTCTTC
TRBV4-1	NA	TRBJ2-3	17	NA	CASSQSTLGLGTDTQYF	TGCGCCAGCAGCCAATCCACCTTGGGGCTCGGCACAGATACGCAGTATTTT
TRBV27	TRBD1	TRBJ2-1	15	NA	CASSTTGGSYNEQFF	TGTGCCAGCAGTACTACAGGGGGATCCTACAATGAGCAGTTCTTC
TRBV7-9	NA	TRBJ2-1	12	NA	CASSLGDNEQFF	TGTGCCAGCAGCTTGGGCGACAATGAGCAGTTCTTC
TRBV27	NA	TRBJ1-5	16	NA	CASSIKAGADNQPQHF	TGTGCCAGCAGTATTAAAGCGGGGGCGGACAATCAGCCCCAGCATTTT
TRBV4-2	TRBD1	TRBJ2-3	18	NA	CASSQGELGGRIADTQYF	TGTGCCAGCAGCCAAGGTGAATTAGGGGGCAGGATTGCAGATACGCAGTATTTT
TRBV10-1	TRBD1	TRBJ2-7	13	NA	CASSDDRGQGQYF	TGCGCCAGCAGTGACGACAGGGGACAAGGGCAGTACTTC
TRBV7-9	TRBD1	TRBJ2-7	15	NA	CASSGTATRSYEQYF	TGTGCCAGCAGCGGGACAGCAACACGCTCCTACGAGCAGTACTTC
TRBV6-5	NA	TRBJ2-7	16	NA	CASSYSIISSREEQYF	TGTGCCAGCAGTTACTCGATTATCAGTAGCCGTGAAGAGCAGTACTTC
TRBV15	NA	TRBJ1-4	15	NA	CATSRDGGRYEKLFF	TGTGCCACCAGCAGAGACGGGGGGCGATACGAAAAACTGTTTTTT
TRBV11-3	NA	TRBJ2-3	16	NA	CASSLGLGVAHDTQYF	TGTGCCAGCAGCTTGGGGCTAGGGGTCGCACACGATACGCAGTATTTT
TRBV5-1	NA	TRBJ2-7	11	NA	CASSKAYEQYF	TGCGCCAGCAGCAAGGCCTACGAGCAGTACTTC
TRBV5-1	TRBD1	TRBJ2-3	15	NA	CASSRNRGKTDTQYF	TGCGCCAGCAGCCGCAACAGGGGGAAGACAGATACGCAGTATTTT
TRBV6-5	TRBD1	TRBJ2-1	15	once	CASQKRDSHNNEQFF	TGTGCCAGTCAAAAACGGGACAGCCACAACAATGAGCAGTTCTTC